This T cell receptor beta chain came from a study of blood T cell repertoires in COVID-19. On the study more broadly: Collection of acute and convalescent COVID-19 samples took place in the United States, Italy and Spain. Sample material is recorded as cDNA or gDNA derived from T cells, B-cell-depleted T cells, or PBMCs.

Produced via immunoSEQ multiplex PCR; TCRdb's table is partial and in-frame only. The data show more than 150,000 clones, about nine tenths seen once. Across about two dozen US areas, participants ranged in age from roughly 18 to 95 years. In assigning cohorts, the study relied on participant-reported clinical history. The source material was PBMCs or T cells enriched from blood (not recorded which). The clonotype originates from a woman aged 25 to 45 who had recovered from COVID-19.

CDR3 DNA: TGTGCCAGCACCAGCGGGGGGGCCTCCGGGGAGCTGTTTTTT. It codes for CASTSGGASGELFF. The rearrangement links TRBV9 to TRBJ2-2, with TRBD2 identical over 10 bases. Losses at the gene ends were 6 bases for V and 6 bases for J; bases not matched to a gene: 5. The germline V gene has CDR1 SGDLS and CDR2 YYNGEE. The CDR3 loop spans 14 amino acids.